A selection of T cell receptor beta chains follows, all from one sample in a study of T cells after yellow fever vaccination. TCRdb independently ran MiXCR on the 5' RACE reads; one entry per CDR3 protein. This sample has about 73,000 distinct CDR3 sequences, with roughly 7.4% found just once. The material was CD8+ T cells sorted from PBMCs, obtained on the day of the yellow fever booster vaccination. The receptors stem from a man younger than 45 who received the YFV17D yellow fever vaccine. Each CDR3 is given with its conserved first and last residue. The order of the fields is J gene, D gene, clone size, V gene, CDR3 protein, CDR3 DNA. D genes are given only for firm matches. Rows give clone size only sometimes, using once, few, many, or a class for an expanded clone.

j_call: TRBJ2-1
d_call: TRBD1
clone_size: few
v_call: TRBV12-3/TRBV12-4
cdr3_aa: CASSLYVQGANEQFF
cdr3_nt: TGTGCCAGCAGTTTATACGTACAGGGGGCTAATGAGCAGTTCTTC

j_call: TRBJ2-7
d_call: NA
clone_size: few
v_call: TRBV27
cdr3_aa: CASSFEVGDEQYF
cdr3_nt: TGTGCCAGCAGTTTCGAAGTAGGGGACGAGCAGTACTTC

j_call: TRBJ2-7
d_call: NA
clone_size: few
v_call: TRBV11-1
cdr3_aa: CASSSPSRIYEQYF
cdr3_nt: TGTGCCAGCAGCTCACCAAGCCGGATCTACGAGCAGTACTTC

j_call: TRBJ2-3
d_call: TRBD2
clone_size: few
v_call: TRBV7-6
cdr3_aa: CASSPGRASGPTDTQYF
cdr3_nt: TGTGCCAGCAGCCCCGGGCGGGCTAGCGGACCGACAGATACGCAGTATTTT

j_call: TRBJ2-7
d_call: NA
clone_size: many
v_call: TRBV11-2
cdr3_aa: CASSSARFEQYF
cdr3_nt: TGTGCCAGCAGCTCCGCCCGGTTTGAGCAGTACTTC

j_call: TRBJ2-3
d_call: TRBD2
clone_size: many
v_call: TRBV7-8
cdr3_aa: CASSEGLAGDSDTQYF
cdr3_nt: TGTGCCAGCAGCGAGGGACTAGCGGGAGACTCAGATACGCAGTATTTT

j_call: TRBJ1-2
d_call: TRBD1
clone_size: few
v_call: TRBV29-1
cdr3_aa: CSVPRDSVGGYTF
cdr3_nt: TGCAGCGTGCCCCGGGACAGTGTAGGGGGCTACACCTTC

j_call: TRBJ1-1
d_call: TRBD1
clone_size: few
v_call: TRBV4-1
cdr3_aa: CASSQAGQGETEAFF
cdr3_nt: TGCGCCAGCAGCCAAGCCGGACAGGGTGAAACTGAAGCTTTCTTT

j_call: TRBJ2-3
d_call: NA
clone_size: few
v_call: TRBV12-3/TRBV12-4
cdr3_aa: CASSLLGRTDTQYF
cdr3_nt: TGTGCCAGCAGTTTGCTAGGGCGCACAGATACGCAGTATTTT

j_call: TRBJ1-5
d_call: NA
clone_size: NA
v_call: TRBV12-3/TRBV12-4
cdr3_aa: CASSPLQQDNQPQHF
cdr3_nt: TGTGCCAGCAGTCCACTCCAACAGGATAATCAGCCCCAGCATTTT

j_call: TRBJ1-2
d_call: NA
clone_size: few
v_call: TRBV12-3/TRBV12-4
cdr3_aa: CASSLTAGAGYGYTF
cdr3_nt: TGTGCCAGCAGTTTAACCGCAGGGGCAGGTTATGGCTACACCTTC

j_call: TRBJ2-1
d_call: NA
clone_size: NA
v_call: TRBV6-5
cdr3_aa: CASSYRFYNEQFF
cdr3_nt: TGTGCCAGCAGTTACAGGTTCTACAATGAGCAGTTCTTC

j_call: TRBJ2-3
d_call: TRBD2
clone_size: NA
v_call: TRBV6-4
cdr3_aa: CASTQGLTGTSGTPDTDTQYF
cdr3_nt: TGTGCCAGCACCCAAGGCCTTACCGGGACTAGCGGGACCCCTGACACAGATACGCAGTATTTT

j_call: TRBJ2-2
d_call: NA
clone_size: NA
v_call: TRBV27
cdr3_aa: CASSLFGNTRELFF
cdr3_nt: TGTGCCAGCAGTTTATTCGGGAACACCCGGGAGCTGTTTTTT